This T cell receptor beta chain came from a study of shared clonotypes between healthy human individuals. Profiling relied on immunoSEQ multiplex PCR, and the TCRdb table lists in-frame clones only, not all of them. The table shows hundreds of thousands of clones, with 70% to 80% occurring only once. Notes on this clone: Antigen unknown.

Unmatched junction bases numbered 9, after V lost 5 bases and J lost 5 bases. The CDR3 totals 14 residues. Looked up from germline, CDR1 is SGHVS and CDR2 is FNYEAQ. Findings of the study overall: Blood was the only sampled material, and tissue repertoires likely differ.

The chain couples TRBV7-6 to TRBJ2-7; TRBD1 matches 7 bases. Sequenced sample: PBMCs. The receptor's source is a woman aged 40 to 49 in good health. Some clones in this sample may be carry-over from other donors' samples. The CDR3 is CASSHRGQTNEQYF. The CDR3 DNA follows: TGTGCCAGCAGCCACCGGGGACAGACCAACGAGCAGTACTTC.